The T cell receptor (beta chain) under discussion was sequenced for a study of blood T cells in healthy people across ages. Study-level background: Through template switching, about one barcoded beta molecule was captured per two T cells, as measured in model experiments.

It was with a sample-barcoded 5' primer and a J-beta primer mix that a second PCR of roughly 7 to 12 cycles was run. TCRdb passed the 5' RACE reads through MiXCR, listing each CDR3 protein once. The data show about 1.8 million distinct CDR3 sequences, with about 50% seen just once and approximately 2% held by the top ten. Germline CDR1 and CDR2: MDHEN and SYDVKM. This CDR3 is 14 amino acids long. Trimming took 10 bases from V and 2 from J, leaving 17 bases between them. Overall study results and limits: Strong correlation was found linking TCR beta diversity to naive T cell percentage.

A note on this clonotype: Its antigen is unidentified.

Sequencing was done on a sample of blood. The rearrangement links TRBV28 to TRBJ1-2; D possibly corresponds to TRBD1 (5 bases). The receptor's source is a woman aged 40-49 years in good health. CDR3 amino acids: CAIRAEGLNYGYTF. The CDR3 DNA sequence: TGTGCCATCAGAGCGGAGGGACTGAACTATGGCTACACCTTC.